This is a list of T cell receptor beta chains from one sample in a study of beta chain features in type 1 diabetes. Sequencing was performed with immunoSEQ multiplex PCR; in TCRdb, only in-frame clones are kept and a portion is missing. The sample lists about 160,000 clones, over 6% seen once, with about 0.5% in the top ten. Sequenced: central memory CD4+ T cells from blood. The receptors shown here come from a man aged 18 to 35 with type 1 diabetes. CDR3s include the opening cysteine and the closing phenylalanine or tryptophan. D genes are given only for firm matches. Rows may omit the clone size; those that give it use once, few, many or a size class.

V: TRBV5-1; J: TRBJ2-7; D: .; size: .; DNA: TGCGCCAGCAGCAGAACCGGGACTGAAGGGGACGAGCAGTACTTC; CDR3: CASSRTGTEGDEQYF
V: TRBV7-2; J: TRBJ2-7; D: .; size: .; DNA: TGTGCCAGCAGCCAAGCTCAGGGGTCGCACGAGCAGTACTTC; CDR3: CASSQAQGSHEQYF
V: TRBV5-1; J: TRBJ2-7; D: TRBD2; size: .; DNA: TGCGCCAGCAGCCGCGGGACTAGCGGGGCCTACGAGCAGTACTTC; CDR3: CASSRGTSGAYEQYF
V: TRBV11-2; J: TRBJ2-3; D: TRBD2; size: few; DNA: TGTGCCAGCAGGAAGACTAGCGGGAGGGTCTCAGATACGCAGTATTTT; CDR3: CASRKTSGRVSDTQYF
V: TRBV30; J: TRBJ1-2; D: TRBD1; size: .; DNA: TGTGCCGGGCAGGGGGGCTATGGCTACACCTTC; CDR3: CAGQGGYGYTF
V: TRBV18; J: TRBJ1-1; D: .; size: .; DNA: TGTGCCAGCTCACCTGACAGGTCTGAAGCTTTCTTT; CDR3: CASSPDRSEAFF
V: TRBV28; J: TRBJ2-3; D: .; size: .; DNA: TGTGCCACAGGGCTCCGCACAGATACGCAGTATTTT; CDR3: CATGLRTDTQYF
V: TRBV6-5; J: TRBJ1-6; D: TRBD1; size: few; DNA: TGTGCCAGCAGCCGACAGGGCCCGGGTTCACCCCTCCACTTT; CDR3: CASSRQGPGSPLHF
V: TRBV30; J: TRBJ2-7; D: TRBD1; size: many; DNA: TGTGCCTGGCGGGACAGCCTCTACGAGCAGTACTTC; CDR3: CAWRDSLYEQYF
V: TRBV19; J: TRBJ1-5; D: TRBD1; size: few; DNA: TGTGCCAGTAGACGGACAGGGGAAGATCAGCCCCAGCATTTT; CDR3: CASRRTGEDQPQHF
V: TRBV2; J: TRBJ1-2; D: TRBD1; size: .; DNA: TGTGCCAGCGAGGGGGCGCGAGCTGGCTACACCTTC; CDR3: CASEGARAGYTF
V: TRBV4-3; J: TRBJ2-1; D: TRBD2; size: .; DNA: TGCGCCAGCAGCCAAGGTCCCGGGACTAGCGGGGGTCACGGGGGTGAGCAGTTCTTC; CDR3: CASSQGPGTSGGHGGEQFF
V: TRBV7-9; J: TRBJ2-1; D: .; size: .; DNA: TGTGCCAGCAGCTTAGGACAAGTCCCCTACAATGAGCAGTTCTTC; CDR3: CASSLGQVPYNEQFF
V: TRBV29-1; J: TRBJ2-6; D: .; size: .; DNA: TGCAGCGTTGAAGGAGAGGGCTCTGGGGCCAACGTCCTGACTTTC; CDR3: CSVEGEGSGANVLTF
V: TRBV28; J: TRBJ2-5; D: .; size: .; DNA: TGTGCCAGCAGCTCCTCTTCGCAAGAGACCCAGTACTTC; CDR3: CASSSSSQETQYF
V: TRBV7-9; J: TRBJ2-7; D: TRBD1; size: many; DNA: TGTGCCAGCAGCGAGGGACAGAACCCCTCCTACGAGCAGTACTTC; CDR3: CASSEGQNPSYEQYF
V: TRBV27; J: TRBJ2-3; D: TRBD2; size: .; DNA: TGTGCCAGCAGTGGTAGCGGGATAACTGCAGATACGCAGTATTTT; CDR3: CASSGSGITADTQYF
V: TRBV15; J: TRBJ2-5; D: .; size: few; DNA: TGTGCCACCCAAACTAGTTATTCCGAGACCCAGTACTTC; CDR3: CATQTSYSETQYF
V: TRBV2; J: TRBJ1-2; D: .; size: .; DNA: TGTGCCAGCAAAACCGGAGGATATGGCTACACCTTC; CDR3: CASKTGGYGYTF
V: TRBV7-2; J: TRBJ1-1; D: .; size: few; DNA: TGTGCCAGCAGCCCCCAGGGCATGAACACTGAAGCTTTCTTT; CDR3: CASSPQGMNTEAFF
V: TRBV4-2; J: TRBJ1-1; D: .; size: .; DNA: TGTGCCAGCAGCCAAGGCCCTTACAGCGGGTTGAACACTGAAGCTTTCTTT; CDR3: CASSQGPYSGLNTEAFF
V: TRBV19; J: TRBJ2-1; D: TRBD2; size: .; DNA: TGTGCCAGTAGTACCAGAGGGACTAGCGGGGGGGGTCCGGAGTTCTTC; CDR3: CASSTRGTSGGGPEFF
V: TRBV28; J: TRBJ2-3; D: TRBD2; size: .; DNA: TGTGCCAGCAGTTTGATTTGGGGAGCGGGGAGCGCAGATACGCAGTATTTT; CDR3: CASSLIWGAGSADTQYF
V: TRBV15; J: TRBJ1-4; D: TRBD1; size: few; DNA: TGTGCCACCAGCCAGGGACAGCAGAATGAAAAACTGTTTTTT; CDR3: CATSQGQQNEKLFF
V: TRBV28; J: TRBJ1-5; D: .; size: .; DNA: TGTGCCAGCAGCACCGCCATACAACAGCCCCAGCATTTT; CDR3: CASSTAIQQPQHF
V: TRBV9; J: TRBJ2-5; D: TRBD2; size: .; DNA: TGTGCCAGCAGCGTAGACGCGGCTAGCGGACAAGAGACCCAGTACTTC; CDR3: CASSVDAASGQETQYF
V: TRBV29-1; J: TRBJ2-1; D: TRBD2; size: .; DNA: TGCAGCGCCGTGCGGGGGAGTGCGAACAATGAGCAGTTCTTC; CDR3: CSAVRGSANNEQFF
V: TRBV2; J: TRBJ2-3; D: TRBD2; size: few; DNA: TGTGCCAGCAGTGAAGTTGGGGAGGGTACGCAGTATTTT; CDR3: CASSEVGEGTQYF
V: TRBV6-5; J: TRBJ2-5; D: TRBD2; size: .; DNA: TGTGCCAGCAGTCCCTCACTAGCGGCCGAGACCCAGTACTTC; CDR3: CASSPSLAAETQYF
V: TRBV5-4; J: TRBJ2-5; D: TRBD1; size: .; DNA: TGTGCCAGCAGCTTAGGGACAGGGTACGAGACCCAGTACTTC; CDR3: CASSLGTGYETQYF
V: TRBV19; J: TRBJ2-1; D: TRBD2; size: .; DNA: TGTGCCAGTAGACCTAGCGGGAGATCCTACAATGAGCAGTTCTTC; CDR3: CASRPSGRSYNEQFF
V: TRBV19; J: TRBJ2-3; D: .; size: many; DNA: TGTGCCAGTAGTACACAGAAGAGCAGATATACGCAGTATTTT; CDR3: CASSTQKSRYTQYF
V: TRBV10-2; J: TRBJ2-5; D: TRBD2; size: few; DNA: TGCGCCAGCAGCGGGAGGAGGGGTGGAGAGACCCAGTACTTC; CDR3: CASSGRRGGETQYF
V: TRBV28; J: TRBJ1-3; D: .; size: .; DNA: TGTGCCAGCGGGGAGTTGACGGTGGAAAACACCATATATTTT; CDR3: CASGELTVENTIYF
V: TRBV5-1; J: TRBJ2-6; D: .; size: few; DNA: TGCGCCAGCAGCCCGAGGGCAGGCGGCCCAGGATATGGGGCCAACGTCCTGACTTTC; CDR3: CASSPRAGGPGYGANVLTF
V: TRBV6-5; J: TRBJ2-3; D: TRBD1; size: .; DNA: TGTGCCAGCAGTTCCAGGGGGATGAGCACAGATACGCAGTATTTT; CDR3: CASSSRGMSTDTQYF
V: TRBV10-2; J: TRBJ2-3; D: TRBD1; size: .; DNA: TGCGCCAGCAGCACCTTCAGGGACAGGGTTCGCACAGATACGCAGTATTTT; CDR3: CASSTFRDRVRTDTQYF
V: TRBV19; J: TRBJ1-1; D: .; size: many; DNA: TGTGCCAGTAGGTATCAGGCAGGGAGGCGAGGAGCTTTCTTT; CDR3: CASRYQAGRRGAFF